Listed below are T cell receptor beta chains from one sample, sequenced in a study of metastatic and nonmetastatic thyroid tumors. MiXCR was used by TCRdb to re-call the PCR reads. The data contain several thousand clones, around 15% of them singletons. Sequencing used blood. All receptors come from a female donor with papillary thyroid cancer or a benign thyroid nodule (not recorded which). Some clones in this sample may be carry-over from other donors' samples. The CDR3 runs from the conserved cysteine through the conserved F or W. Each record gives: CDR3 protein, CDR3 DNA, J gene, V gene, D gene, clone size. D genes are given only for firm matches. Part of the rows lack a size; the others show once, few, many or a class for expanded clones.

CDR3 protein: CASNQIEQYF
CDR3 DNA: TGTGCCAGCAATCAAATCGAGCAGTACTTC
J gene: TRBJ2-7
V gene: TRBV6-1
D gene: .
clone size: .

CDR3 protein: CASSLARNEQFF
CDR3 DNA: TGTGCCAGCAGCTTAGCCCGTAATGAGCAGTTCTTC
J gene: TRBJ2-1
V gene: TRBV7-8
D gene: .
clone size: few

CDR3 protein: CASSLASGGGDEQFF
CDR3 DNA: TGTGCCAGCAGCTTAGCTTCAGGGGGTGGCGATGAGCAGTTCTTC
J gene: TRBJ2-1
V gene: TRBV7-9
D gene: TRBD1
clone size: many

CDR3 protein: CSALETGTGGYEQYF
CDR3 DNA: TGCAGTGCACTTGAAACCGGGACAGGGGGTTACGAGCAGTACTTC
J gene: TRBJ2-7
V gene: TRBV20-1
D gene: TRBD1
clone size: .

CDR3 protein: CASGFGRGGPLDEQFF
CDR3 DNA: TGTGCTAGTGGTTTCGGTAGGGGGGGGCCGCTTGATGAGCAGTTCTTC
J gene: TRBJ2-1
V gene: TRBV12-5
D gene: .
clone size: medium-sized

CDR3 protein: CAISESTGRGQPQHF
CDR3 DNA: TGTGCCATCAGTGAGTCGACAGGGCGAGGTCAGCCCCAGCATTTT
J gene: TRBJ1-5
V gene: TRBV10-3
D gene: TRBD1
clone size: medium-sized

CDR3 protein: CASSFSGTSKGNEQFF
CDR3 DNA: TGTGCCAGCAGTTTCTCCGGGACTAGTAAGGGGAATGAGCAGTTCTTC
J gene: TRBJ2-1
V gene: TRBV27
D gene: TRBD2
clone size: medium-sized

CDR3 protein: CASSHPGQGTYEQYF
CDR3 DNA: TGTGCCAGCAGCCATCCGGGACAGGGGACCTACGAGCAGTACTTC
J gene: TRBJ2-7
V gene: TRBV4-1
D gene: TRBD1
clone size: .

CDR3 protein: CASSQTPSHPPGRLFF
CDR3 DNA: TGCGCCAGCAGCCAGACCCCGAGCCACCCCCCGGGGAGACTGTTTTTT
J gene: TRBJ1-4
V gene: TRBV4-1
D gene: .
clone size: .

CDR3 protein: CATGEHYNEQFF
CDR3 DNA: TGTGCCACCGGGGAACACTACAATGAGCAGTTCTTC
J gene: TRBJ2-1
V gene: TRBV15
D gene: .
clone size: .

CDR3 protein: CASSPGRPRPEQFF
CDR3 DNA: TGTGCCAGCTCACCCGGTCGGCCACGTCCTGAGCAGTTCTTC
J gene: TRBJ2-1
V gene: TRBV18
D gene: .
clone size: many

CDR3 protein: CATSDWLASNEQFF
CDR3 DNA: TGTGCCACCAGTGATTGGCTAGCGAGCAATGAGCAGTTCTTC
J gene: TRBJ2-1
V gene: TRBV24-1
D gene: .
clone size: medium-sized

CDR3 protein: CAISESREVGTEAFF
CDR3 DNA: TGTGCCATCAGTGAGTCCCGGGAAGTGGGAACTGAAGCTTTCTTT
J gene: TRBJ1-1
V gene: TRBV10-3
D gene: .
clone size: .

CDR3 protein: CASSIVGAAGTDTQYF
CDR3 DNA: TGTGCCAGTAGTATAGTTGGGGCGGCTGGCACAGATACGCAGTATTTT
J gene: TRBJ2-3
V gene: TRBV19
D gene: .
clone size: many

CDR3 protein: CSARDTSGNNEQFF
CDR3 DNA: TGCAGTGCTAGAGATACGTCAGGCAACAATGAGCAGTTCTTC
J gene: TRBJ2-1
V gene: TRBV20-1
D gene: .
clone size: once

CDR3 protein: CATSDPTGLRAADTQYF
CDR3 DNA: TGTGCCACCAGTGATCCGACAGGGTTAAGAGCAGCGGATACGCAGTATTTT
J gene: TRBJ2-3
V gene: TRBV24-1
D gene: TRBD1
clone size: .

CDR3 protein: CASSSQGSTEAFF
CDR3 DNA: TGCGCCAGCAGCTCTCAGGGGAGCACTGAAGCTTTCTTT
J gene: TRBJ1-1
V gene: TRBV5-1
D gene: .
clone size: .

CDR3 protein: CASSDPWRQSDTQYF
CDR3 DNA: TGCGCCAGCAGTGATCCATGGCGTCAATCCGATACGCAGTATTTT
J gene: TRBJ2-3
V gene: TRBV10-2
D gene: .
clone size: .

CDR3 protein: CASSPGTANTEAFF
CDR3 DNA: TGTGCCAGCAGCCCCGGGACAGCGAACACTGAAGCTTTCTTT
J gene: TRBJ1-1
V gene: TRBV7-2
D gene: TRBD1
clone size: many

CDR3 protein: CASSQGGDENGYTF
CDR3 DNA: TGCGCCAGCAGCCAAGGAGGGGACGAGAATGGCTACACCTTC
J gene: TRBJ1-2
V gene: TRBV4-1
D gene: .
clone size: .

CDR3 protein: CASSQVSGGRGNRETQYF
CDR3 DNA: TGTGCCAGCAGTCAAGTATCTGGAGGAAGGGGGAATCGAGAGACCCAGTACTTC
J gene: TRBJ2-5
V gene: TRBV14
D gene: .
clone size: many

CDR3 protein: CASSLGSGQETQYF
CDR3 DNA: TGTGCCAGCAGCTTAGGAAGCGGGCAAGAGACCCAGTACTTC
J gene: TRBJ2-5
V gene: TRBV7-2
D gene: .
clone size: many

CDR3 protein: CASSYSSDTQYF
CDR3 DNA: TGTGCCAGCAGTTACTCCTCTGATACGCAGTATTTT
J gene: TRBJ2-3
V gene: TRBV6-5
D gene: .
clone size: .

CDR3 protein: CASRNNSGTVELFF
CDR3 DNA: TGCGCCAGCAGGAATAATAGCGGGACCGTGGAGCTGTTTTTT
J gene: TRBJ2-2
V gene: TRBV10-2
D gene: TRBD2
clone size: .

CDR3 protein: CSARVTYEQYF
CDR3 DNA: TGCAGTGCTAGGGTTACCTACGAGCAGTACTTC
J gene: TRBJ2-7
V gene: TRBV20-1
D gene: .
clone size: .

CDR3 protein: CASSPMAHNYGYTF
CDR3 DNA: TGCGCCAGCAGCCCTATGGCCCACAACTATGGCTACACCTTC
J gene: TRBJ1-2
V gene: TRBV4-1
D gene: .
clone size: medium-sized

CDR3 protein: CSASPGLGTFRASTDTQYF
CDR3 DNA: TGCAGTGCTAGTCCGGGACTAGGAACTTTCCGAGCTAGCACAGATACGCAGTATTTT
J gene: TRBJ2-3
V gene: TRBV20-1
D gene: TRBD2
clone size: many

CDR3 protein: CASSSVTEAFF
CDR3 DNA: TGTGCCAGCAGTTCAGTCACTGAAGCTTTCTTT
J gene: TRBJ1-1
V gene: TRBV28
D gene: .
clone size: few